This T cell receptor beta chain is drawn from a study of blood T cell repertoires in COVID-19. Study-level background: T cells, B-cell-depleted T cells, or PBMCs supplied cDNA or gDNA.

Using immunoSEQ multiplex PCR, the repertoire was profiled, and TCRdb retains in-frame clones only, with some absent. The data contain about 98,000 clones, around 90% of them singletons. Trimming shortened V by 0 bases and J by 6 bases, and 7 bases separated the two germline ends. The CDR3 has 13 amino acids. Germline lookup yields CDR1 SGDLS and CDR2 YYNGEE. Sequenced material: peripheral blood. The clonotype originates from a man between 70 and 80 years old with acute or convalescent COVID-19. This chain joins TRBV9 and TRBJ2-1, with D tentatively TRBD2 (5 bases). The CDR3 DNA follows: TGTGCCAGCAGCGTAGATCTAGCCAATGAGCAGTTCTTC. This sequence encodes CASSVDLANEQFF.